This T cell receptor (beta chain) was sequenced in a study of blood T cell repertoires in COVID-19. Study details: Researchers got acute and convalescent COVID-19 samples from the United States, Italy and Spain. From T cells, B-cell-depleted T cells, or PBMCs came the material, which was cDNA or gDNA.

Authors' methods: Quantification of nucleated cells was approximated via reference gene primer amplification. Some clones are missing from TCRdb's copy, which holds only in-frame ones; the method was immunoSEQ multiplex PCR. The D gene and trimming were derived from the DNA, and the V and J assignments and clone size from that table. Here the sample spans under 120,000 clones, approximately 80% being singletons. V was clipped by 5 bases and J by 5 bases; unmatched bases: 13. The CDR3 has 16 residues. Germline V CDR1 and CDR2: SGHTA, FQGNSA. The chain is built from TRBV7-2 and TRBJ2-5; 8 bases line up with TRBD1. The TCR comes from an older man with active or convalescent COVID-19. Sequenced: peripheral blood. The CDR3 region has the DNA TGTGCCAGCAGCCCAGTCACCGGACAGGGATTGGAGACCCAGTACTTC. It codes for CASSPVTGQGLETQYF. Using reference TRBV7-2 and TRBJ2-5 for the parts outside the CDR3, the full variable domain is GAGVSQSPSNKVTEKGKDVELRCDPISGHTALYWYRQSLGQGLEFLIYFQGNSAPDKSGLPSDRFSAERTGGSVSTLTIQRTQQEDSAVYLCASSPVTGQGLETQYFGPGTRLLVL.